The clone carrying this T cell receptor (beta chain) was found many times. Each CDR3 protein is one row after TCRdb ran MiXCR on the reads. The data contain 310,000 or so distinct CDR3 sequences, roughly a tenth of them singletons. This sample is part of a study of T cell repertoires in cytomegalovirus infection. The CDR3 consists of 16 residues. Germline-derived CDR1 and CDR2 are MNHEY and SVGEGT. Trimming removed 2 bases from V and 3 bases from J; junction bases left unmatched: 7. The material sequenced was PBMCs. This clonotype was obtained from a human donor in good health (CMV status not recorded). Some clones in this sample may be carry-over from other donors' samples. The chain joins TRBV6-2 or TRBV6-3 to TRBJ2-5, with 9 bases fitting TRBD2. CDR3 loop: CASSYRRTSEKETQYF. As DNA, the CDR3 is TGTGCCAGCAGTTACCGTCGGACTAGCGAAAAAGAGACCCAGTACTTC.